This TCR beta chain came from a study of T cells in Graves' hyperthyroidism and ophthalmopathy. The overall study: Pretreatment peripheral blood was obtained at initial diagnosis.

RNA transcripts provided the source from which TCR beta CDR3 regions were amplified. The study used the HTBI primer set for a first-round RT-PCR of the TCR CDR3. MiXCR, applied by TCRdb to the multiplex PCR reads, yields one record per CDR3 protein. Of about 740,000 distinct CDR3 sequences in the sample, roughly 15% are singletons; the top ten hold about a tenth. Many counts were recorded for this clonotype. A lack of ophthalmopathy progression within 18 months defined stable Graves' hyperthyroidism. Uncontrolled infection, other autoimmune disease, pregnancy or lactation excluded patients. The CDR3 has 17 amino acids. V trimming: 5 bases; J trimming: 2 bases; junction bases outside the gene matches: 14. Per germline, CDR1 DFQATT and CDR2 SNEGSKA (reference sequence).

Sequenced input: blood. This TCR was recovered from a woman between 18 and 30 years old with Graves' hyperthyroidism. The chain employs TRBV20-1 and TRBJ2-7; TRBD1 aligns across 11 bases. The CDR3 DNA reads as TGCAGTGCTCCGGACAGGGGGCTACCTATCAGGACCTACGAGCAGTACTTC. Its protein product is CSAPDRGLPIRTYEQYF.